This T cell receptor beta chain was recovered during a study of blood T cell repertoires in COVID-19. Study-wide context: Specimens from acute and convalescent COVID-19 originated in the United States, Italy and Spain. Sources were T cells, B-cell-depleted T cells, or PBMCs; the material itself was cDNA or gDNA.

The CDR3 extends over 14 amino acids. V shed 0 bases, J shed 1 base, and the junction held 1 base outside the gene matches. Germline V lookup: CDR1 GTSNPN, CDR2 SVGIG (reference sequence). As originally analysed: Estimated nucleated cell counts came from reference gene primer amplification. Sequencing used immunoSEQ multiplex PCR; TCRdb keeps in-frame clones, though not all of them. Clone size and the V and J calls come from that table; the DNA yielded D and trimming. The profile shows about 110,000 clones, less than 75% of them singletons. The genes are TRBV30 and TRBJ2-3; 7 bases are shared with TRBD2. The receptor comes from a woman in her sixties with acute or convalescent COVID-19. The material sequenced was peripheral blood. For the CDR3, the DNA is TGTGCCTGGAGTGTGGGGGGGGGCACAGATACGCAGTATTTT. It specifies CAWSVGGGTDTQYF.